The following is a T cell receptor (beta chain) sequence with its context. Trimming pared 2 bases from V and 5 bases from J, leaving 10 bases between. CDR3 length: 14 residues. Germline lookup yields CDR1 SGHVS and CDR2 FQNEAQ. The source of the sample is a study of identical twins. MiXCR was run by TCRdb on the 5' RACE reads, yielding one entry per CDR3 protein. Of approximately 700,000 distinct CDR3 sequences in the sample, 5.5% to 6.5% were seen once. Sequenced material: naive T cells sorted from blood. The V gene is TRBV7-8, the J gene TRBJ2-1; D gene ambiguous. This receptor was taken from a man aged 18-30 years in good health. The CDR3 loop reads CASSLLRSDNEQFF. The CDR3 bases are TGTGCCAGCAGCTTACTGAGGAGTGACAATGAGCAGTTCTTC.